The sequence of this T cell receptor (beta chain) was determined in a study of shared clonotypes between healthy human individuals. Study-wide background: Each donor contributed plates that comprised three CD4 naive, three CD4 memory, two CD8 naive and one CD8 memory. General study results and limits: Clonotypes shared by all four donors outscored non-shared clonotypes in generation probability.

There are 15 residues in the CDR3. CDR1 is MNHNS and CDR2 is SASEGT in the germline V gene. V shed 4 bases and J shed 0 bases, with 10 bases lying between them. Data came from immunoSEQ multiplex PCR; TCRdb stores just in-frame clones and leaves some out. Of approximately 620,000 clones listed, around 97% were seen once; the top ten hold about 0.06%. Every donor, a Caucasian adult, lived in Nashville, Tennessee. The study separated CD4+ cells into CD45RA+ naive and CD45RA-negative memory subsets. In the case of this clone: The antigen is undetermined.

The material sequenced was naive CD4+ T cells sorted from blood. Subset reported: CD45RA+ positively selected. The V and J genes are TRBV6-1 and TRBJ1-3; perhaps TRBD1 as D (5 bases). The TCR was taken from a woman in her twenties or thirties in good health. The CDR3 DNA reads as TGTGCCAGCAGTGGACAGCCACTCTCTGGAAACACCATATATTTT. Its protein product is CASSGQPLSGNTIYF.